This TCR beta chain is drawn from a study of shared clonotypes between healthy human individuals. Study-wide findings and caveats: The naive CD4 repertoires of a few donors were compared, and around 5% of clonotypes were shared. Clonotypes which were not shared had lower generation probabilities than clonotypes that all four donors shared. Represented diversity, genetic and exposure-history alike, was limited by few donors. The study generally estimated greater richness for naive than memory subsets.

TCRdb's table, derived via immunoSEQ multiplex PCR, lists solely in-frame clones and lacks some. The sample includes 2,100,000 or so clones, 95% of them seen just once. To note about this clone: Its antigen is currently unknown.

The germline V gene has CDR1 MNHEY and CDR2 SVGAGI. This CDR3 contains 15 residues. V was cut by 6 bases and J by 9 bases, with 18 bases left in between. The V gene is TRBV6-5, the J gene TRBJ1-6; D ambiguous. Sequencing was done on a sample of naive CD4+ T cells sorted from blood. The subset was: CD45RA+ positively selected. The TCR originated in a man between 18 and 29 years old in good health. The CDR3 DNA reads TGTGCCAGCAGCCCCCTGAGACTTTCTACTTCACCCCTCCACTTT. It is translated as CASSPLRLSTSPLHF.